Shown below are 16 T cell receptor beta chains from a single sample sequenced in a study of regulatory T cells in long-lasting Graves disease. Arm-PCR of CDR3 regions and iRepertoire HTBI primers were used to build TCR beta libraries. TCRdb reprocessed the multiplex PCR reads with MiXCR, giving one entry per CDR3 protein. Of 450,000 to 600,000 distinct CDR3 sequences in the sample, about 13% are singletons; the top ten hold roughly a tenth. Time point here: newly diagnosed GD, antithyroid drugs for less than 3 months. PBMC-extracted RNA yielded the TCR library. In addition, the sample was reused for a study of T cells in Graves' hyperthyroidism and ophthalmopathy.

The input for sequencing was peripheral blood mononuclear cells (PBMCs), taken at new diagnosis, from a patient treated with antithyroid drugs. The receptors derive from a man in his thirties or forties with Graves disease.

Ten or more counts support this clonotype. This chain joins TRBV24-1 and TRBJ2-5, with TRBD2 matching over 7 bases. The germline V gene has CDR1 KGHDR and CDR2 SFDVKD. This CDR3 spans 19 amino acids. With V trimmed by 7 bases and J by 4 bases, 23 bases remained unmatched. The CDR3 DNA follows: TGTGCCACCAGCCGGGAAGGGGAGGGCGGGATCCAACGGAGAGAGACCCAGTACTTC. Translating it yields CATSREGEGGIQRRETQYF.

This clonotype was picked up many times. The gene calls are TRBV5-8 and TRBJ2-5, with a tentative D call TRBD1 (5 bases). The CDR3 contains 14 residues. The germline V gene encodes CDR1 SGHTS and CDR2 YDEGEE. V was shortened by 0 bases and J by 4 bases, with 10 bases between the two germline ends. CDR3 in DNA: TGTGCCAGCAGCTTGGAAGGCAGGGTAGAGACCCAGTACTTC. This codes for CASSLEGRVETQYF.

This clonotype was counted at least ten times. The chain has TRBV5-1 and TRBJ2-7; D is unresolved. V shed 0 bases and J shed 3 bases, with 7 bases lying between them. This CDR3 has 13 residues. CDR1 SGHRS and CDR2 YFSETQ come from the germline V gene. The DNA for the CDR3 is TGCGCCAGCAGCTTGGAGTTTAACTACGAGCAGTACTTC. Translating it yields CASSLEFNYEQYF.

Worth noting for this clonotype: Just one base apart from a much larger clone, this may be a read error. The chain uses TRBV20-1 and TRBJ2-1; D may match TRBD1 or TRBD2 (6 bases each). The V and J ends lost 6 bases and 3 bases respectively, with 15 bases between them. Germline V gene data show CDR1 as DFQATT and CDR2 as SNEGSKA (reference sequence). This CDR3 has 14 residues. The CDR3 spells CSASQGTFYNEQFF. In DNA form, the CDR3 reads TGCAGTGCATCCCAGGGGACTTTCTACAATGAGCAGTTCTTC.

The chain uses TRBV7-9 and TRBJ1-4; D uncertain. CDR1 is SEHNR and CDR2 is FQNEAQ in the germline V gene (reference sequence). The CDR3 consists of 15 residues. Trimming took 6 bases from V and 12 from J, leaving 23 bases between them. This CDR3 is CASRFDKTSEEELFF. CDR3 sequence (DNA): TGTGCCAGCAGATTTGACAAAACCTCCGAGGAAGAACTGTTTTTT.

CDR3 in amino acids: CASSFLSGNTIYF. The CDR3 bases are TGTGCCAGCAGTTTTCTCTCTGGAAACACCATATATTTT. The chain joins TRBV12-3 or TRBV12-4 to TRBJ1-3; D is unresolved. With 3 bases removed from V and 0 bases from J, the gap between germline ends came to 3 bases. CDR3 length equals 13 residues.

In this sample, this clonotype turned up a few times. This rearrangement joins TRBV6-1 to TRBJ2-3; 8 bases line up with TRBD2. The CDR3 totals 16 residues. V lost 6 bases to trimming and J lost 0 bases; unmatched junction nucleotides: 8. Germline CDR1 and CDR2: MNHNS and SASEGT. The DNA for the CDR3 is TGTGCCAGCAGGAGGGGTAGCGGGGCCAGCACAGATACGCAGTATTTT. Residues: CASRRGSGASTDTQYF.

This chain links TRBV7-2 with TRBJ2-7, with 12 positions matching TRBD2. After removal of 3 bases from V and 6 bases from J, the junction contained 3 bases not matched to a gene. This CDR3 is 14 amino acids long. From germline, CDR1 is SGHTA and CDR2 FQGNSA. The CDR3 spells CASSLTSGRTEQYF. CDR3 in DNA: TGTGCCAGCAGCTTGACTAGCGGGAGAACCGAGCAGTACTTC.

This clonotype was seen more than once but under ten times. The V gene is TRBV20-1, the J gene TRBJ2-3, with TRBD2 identical over 8 bases. CDR1 DFQATT and CDR2 SNEGSKA come from the germline V gene (reference sequence). The CDR3 contains 14 residues. V was pared by 0 bases and J by 2 bases, with 1 base of the junction left unmatched. CDR3 sequence reads: CSARDSGTTDTQYF. CDR3 coding DNA: TGCAGTGCTAGAGATAGCGGGACCACAGATACGCAGTATTTT.

This clonotype showed up just a few times. The V and J genes are TRBV15 and TRBJ2-1, with D uncertain. Between the trimmed V and J ends, which lost 5 bases and 7 bases, there was a span of 12 bases. The length of the CDR3 is 13 residues. Germline CDR1 LNHNV, CDR2 YYDKDF (reference sequence). The CDR3, as DNA: TGTGCCACCAGCCCCGCCACTTATAATGAGCAGTTCTTC. Protein sequence: CATSPATYNEQFF.

Ten or more counts support this clonotype. Here the CDR3 DNA reads TGTGCCTGGAATAGACAGGGGGACTACTCCTACAATGAGCAGTTCTTC. It yields the protein CAWNRQGDYSYNEQFF. The chain employs TRBV30 and TRBJ2-1; TRBD1 matches 9 bases. Germline CDR1 and CDR2: GTSNPN and SVGIG (reference sequence). CDR3 length: 16 residues. The trim removed 4 bases at V and 0 bases at J, leaving 7 bases unmatched.

The chain has TRBV7-9 and TRBJ2-7; D not certain. Germline V gene lookup returns CDR1 SEHNR and CDR2 FQNEAQ (reference sequence). Deletions cut 4 bases from V and 0 bases from J, with 13 bases between. This CDR3 is 15 amino acids long. Here the CDR3 reads CASSSQQPISYEQYF. The CDR3 DNA sequence: TGTGCCAGCAGCTCGCAACAGCCCATCTCCTACGAGCAGTACTTC.

There are many counts of this clonotype. V and J are TRBV20-1 and TRBJ2-5, with D possibly matching TRBD1 (7 bases). The CDR3 spans 12 residues. Germline-derived CDR1 and CDR2 are DFQATT and SNEGSKA (reference sequence). CDR3 DNA: TGCAGCGGGGGACAGACCATTCAGACCCAGTACTTC. This sequence encodes CSGGQTIQTQYF.

This clonotype has ten or more counts. This sequence joins TRBV29-1 and TRBJ2-5; D is uncertain. Germline V gene sequence: CDR1 SQVTM, CDR2 ANQGSEA. Trimming removed 3 bases from V and 5 bases from J, with 4 bases in between. The CDR3 contains 10 residues. CDR3 nucleotides: TGCAGCGTTGACCCGGAGACCCAGTACTTC. Its translation is CSVDPETQYF.

Many counts were recorded for this clonotype. This chain joins TRBV7-9 and TRBJ1-1, with D possibly being TRBD1 (5 bases). Trimming stripped 5 bases from V and 4 bases from J, with 11 bases between. The CDR3 has 13 residues. Germline CDR1 and CDR2: SEHNR and FQNEAQ (reference sequence). The DNA for the CDR3 is TGTGCCAGCAGCCAAACTGGGGGCACTGAAGCTTTCTTT. It specifies CASSQTGGTEAFF.

This clonotype occurred a few times. The chain recombines TRBV29-1 with TRBJ2-7, with TRBD2 matching over 14 bases. Germline CDR1 is SQVTM and CDR2 is ANQGSEA. Trimming took 4 bases from V and 6 from J; bases not matched to a gene: 5. The CDR3 length is 14 residues. CDR3 amino acids: CSVGGTSGSREQYF. As DNA, the CDR3 is TGCAGCGTTGGCGGGACTAGCGGGAGTCGCGAGCAGTACTTC.